This T cell receptor beta chain was identified in a study of control samples from healthy donors and cancer patients. Some clones are missing from TCRdb's copy, which holds only in-frame ones; the method was immunoSEQ multiplex PCR. The table lists fewer than 85,000 clones, approximately 89% of them singletons. As regards this clone: An end of the junction does not agree with germline; a read error may underlie this.

Per germline, CDR1 LGHDT and CDR2 YNNKEL (reference sequence). This CDR3 region has 14 residues. The gene calls are TRBV3-1 (or the pseudogene TRBV3-2) and TRBJ2-7; D is undetermined. This receptor was taken from a man aged 45 to 65 in good health. Sequencing was performed on blood. CDR3 in amino acids: CASNQSGPYYEQYF. The CDR3 DNA reads as TGTGCCAGCAACCAATCAGGCCCATACTACGAGCAGTACTTC.